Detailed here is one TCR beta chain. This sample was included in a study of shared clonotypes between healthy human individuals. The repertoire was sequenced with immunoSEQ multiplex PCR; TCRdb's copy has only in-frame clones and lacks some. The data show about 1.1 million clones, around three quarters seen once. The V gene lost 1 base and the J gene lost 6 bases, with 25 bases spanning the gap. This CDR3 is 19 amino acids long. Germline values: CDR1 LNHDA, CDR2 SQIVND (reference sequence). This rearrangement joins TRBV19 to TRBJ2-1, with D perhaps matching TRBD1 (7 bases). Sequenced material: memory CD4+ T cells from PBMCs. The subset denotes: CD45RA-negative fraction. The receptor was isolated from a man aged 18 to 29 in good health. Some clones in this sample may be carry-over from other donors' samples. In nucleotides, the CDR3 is TGTGCCAGTAGTATAGCCCATGGGGGGTACAGGGGCGAGCGCAATGAGCAGTTCTTC. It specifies CASSIAHGGYRGERNEQFF. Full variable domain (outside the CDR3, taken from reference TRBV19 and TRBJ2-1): DGGITQSPKYLFRKEGQNVTLSCEQNLNHDAMYWYRQDPGQGLRLIYYSQIVNDFQKGDIAEGYSVSREKKESFPLTVTSAQKNPTAFYLCASSIAHGGYRGERNEQFFGPGTRLTVL.